The present TCR beta chain was sequenced within a study of T cell repertoires in cytomegalovirus infection. Study overall: Signatures in public TCR beta sequences pointed to both CMV infection and matching HLA type. Study findings and constraints: The response measured ex vivo was dominated by TCR beta clonotypes (HLA-C-restricted and CMV-specific). Public TCR beta family frequency separated CMV-and-HLA carriers, including in an independent cohort.

Trimming took 5 bases from V and 4 from J, leaving 11 bases between them. The CDR3 is 14 residues long. The germline V gene has CDR1 ENHRY and CDR2 SYGVKD. As to this clonotype: Its antigen is not identified.

TCRdb reprocessed the reads with MiXCR, giving one entry per CDR3 protein. The sample has a few hundred thousand distinct CDR3 sequences; approximately 10% are singletons. The chain is built from TRBV10-3 and TRBJ1-4; D is possibly TRBD1 (6 bases). The sequence was obtained from a human donor in good health (CMV status not recorded). Some clones in this sample may be carry-over from other donors' samples. The sequenced material came from PBMCs. CDR3 nucleotides: TGTGCCATCAGTCCACAGGGCCATAATGAAAAACTGTTTTTT. Encoded protein: CAISPQGHNEKLFF.